The clone carrying this T cell receptor beta chain was observed at least ten times. No antigen is known for it. TCR beta CDR3 sequences were amplified from RNA transcripts. Researchers ran a first-round RT-PCR on the TCR CDR3 using the HTBI primer set. TCRdb passed the multiplex PCR reads through MiXCR, listing each CDR3 protein once. Of nearly 250,000 distinct CDR3 sequences in the sample, approximately 24% are singletons; the top ten hold 35%. The sample originates from a study of T cells in Graves' hyperthyroidism and ophthalmopathy. Study in general: Before treatment of any kind, peripheral blood was taken at initial diagnosis. General study findings and limits: The model predicted ophthalmopathy a median 6.5 months before onset.

The CDR3 totals 12 residues. V lost 5 bases and J lost 4, with 8 bases in between. The V gene's germline CDR1 is MDHEN and CDR2 SYDVKM. For the diagnoses, clinical symptoms, serum thyroxine and TRAb, thyroid ultrasound and orbital computed tomography were used. The sample consisted of blood. The chain is built from TRBV28 and TRBJ1-1, with D unresolved. This TCR was sampled from a woman in her thirties or forties with Graves' ophthalmopathy. The CDR3 reads CASSRRVTEAFF. CDR3 DNA sequence: TGTGCCAGCAGTAGACGGGTCACTGAAGCTTTCTTT.